Listed here are 19 T cell receptor beta chains from one sample, sequenced in a study of human T cells and chemical hapten exposure. Described time point: patch test 1, 2 weeks after DPC sensitization. The treatment denotes: therapeutic diphenylcyclopropenone sensitization with weekly scalp DPC. TCRdb used MiXCR to reprocess the RACE reads, holding one entry per CDR3 protein. The table has under 85,000 distinct CDR3 sequences, about a tenth seen once. This material consisted of whole blood, taken in connection with sensitization to the hapten diphenylcyclopropenone (DPC). These receptors were obtained from a woman in her fifties or sixties with alopecia areata. Some clones in this sample may be carry-over from other donors' samples.

The chain carries TRBV28 and TRBJ2-7, with D possibly matching TRBD1 (7 bases). CDR3 length: 13 amino acids. The V end was cut by 7 bases, the J end by 3 bases, with 13 bases between. CDR1 and CDR2 (germline): MDHEN, SYDVKM. CDR3 in DNA: TGTGCCAGCACCCCGGGGGACAGCTACGAGCAGTACTTC. This codes for CASTPGDSYEQYF.

This clonotype was seen a handful of times. The gene calls are TRBV30 and TRBJ2-3, with 7 positions matching TRBD1. After removal of 0 bases from V and 1 base from J, the junction contained 4 bases not matched to a gene. The CDR3 consists of 15 residues. Germline assignment: CDR1 GTSNPN and CDR2 SVGIG (reference sequence). The CDR3 loop is CAWSVTGTGTDTQYF. The CDR3 DNA follows: TGTGCCTGGAGTGTAACCGGGACAGGCACAGATACGCAGTATTTT. Combining the CDR3 with reference TRBV30 and TRBJ2-3 gives the whole variable domain SQTIHQWPATLVQPVGSPLSLECTVEGTSNPNLYWYRQAAGRGLQLLFYSVGIGQISSEVPQNLSASRPQDRQFILSSKKLLLSDSGFYLCAWSVTGTGTDTQYFGPGTRLTVL.

This clonotype was counted a few times. The chain combines TRBV6-1 with TRBJ2-3; TRBD1 matches 7 bases. This CDR3 is built from 15 residues. The V and J ends lost 5 bases and 4 bases, in that order; junction bases with no gene match: 9. The V gene's germline CDR1 is MNHNS and CDR2 SASEGT. The CDR3 nucleotides read TGTGCCAGCAGTACAAACAGGGGAAAGGCAGATACGCAGTATTTT. Its translation: CASSTNRGKADTQYF.

This CDR3 is CASSPAGGSFDEQYF. In nucleotides, the CDR3 is TGTGCCAGCTCACCCGCCGGCGGGAGCTTCGACGAGCAGTACTTC. V is TRBV18 and J is TRBJ2-7; 7 bases are shared with TRBD2. This CDR3 has 15 residues. The V gene end was trimmed by 3 bases and the J gene end by 5 bases; junction bases not matched to a gene: 10. CDR1 KGHSH and CDR2 LQKENI come from the germline V gene.

The chain has TRBV4-3 and TRBJ2-3, with 10 bases that match TRBD1. Trimming took 4 bases from V and 6 from J; bases not matched to a gene: 4. The V gene's germline CDR1 is LGHNA and CDR2 YSLEER. The length of the CDR3 is 14 residues. The chain's CDR3 is CASSRGQGGDTQYF. The CDR3 bases are TGCGCCAGCAGCCGCGGACAGGGGGGGGATACGCAGTATTTT.

This clonotype was seen ten or more times. V gene TRBV13 combines with J gene TRBJ2-5; no definite D call. CDR1 is PRHDT and CDR2 is FYEKMQ in the germline V gene (reference sequence). The germline V and J ends were trimmed by 1 base and 4 bases, with 1 base remaining between them. The CDR3 contains 11 residues. The CDR3 sequence: CASSLVETQYF. CDR3 sequence (DNA): TGTGCCAGCAGCTTAGTAGAGACCCAGTACTTC.

This clonotype was found many times. The genes are TRBV6-6 and TRBJ1-1; 10 nucleotides align to TRBD1. Germline CDR1 MNHNY, CDR2 SVGAGI (reference sequence). The CDR3 is 14 residues long. V shed 6 bases, J shed 9 bases, and the junction held 10 bases outside the gene matches. The CDR3 protein is CASSSRPGQGQAFF. The CDR3, as DNA: TGTGCCAGCAGCTCTCGTCCGGGACAGGGGCAAGCTTTCTTT.

This clonotype was counted only a few times. The genes are TRBV9 and TRBJ2-7, with 8 bases aligning to TRBD1. Germline trimming cut 4 bases from V and 6 bases from J; bases unmatched to any gene: 6. The germline V gene has CDR1 SGDLS and CDR2 YYNGEE. CDR3 length equals 13 residues. The CDR3 is CASSITGTGEQYF. The CDR3 DNA reads as TGTGCCAGCAGCATTACCGGGACAGGCGAGCAGTACTTC.

The chain combines TRBV10-1 with TRBJ1-5; D remains ambiguous. Trimming took 8 bases from V and 4 from J, leaving 15 bases between them. The CDR3 runs to 14 residues. Germline CDR1 WNHNN, CDR2 SYGVQD (reference sequence). Here the CDR3 reads CASVWTLWNQPQHF. Written as DNA, the CDR3 is TGCGCCAGCGTCTGGACCCTATGGAATCAGCCCCAGCATTTT.

In its sample, this clonotype was seen many times. The chain has TRBV19 and TRBJ1-2; D gene unclear. Germline CDR1 LNHDA, CDR2 SQIVND (reference sequence). Trimming pared 3 bases from V and 1 base from J, leaving 9 bases between. This CDR3 is built from 14 residues. The CDR3 is CASSIPAGNYGYTF. The DNA of the CDR3 is TGTGCCAGTAGTATCCCAGCGGGTAACTATGGCTACACCTTC.

This clonotype was seen a handful of times. This chain uses TRBV3-1 with TRBJ2-1; 9 bases match TRBD2. Germline-derived CDR1 and CDR2 are LGHDT and YNNKEL (reference sequence). The CDR3 has 17 residues. Germline trimming cut 5 bases from V and 0 bases from J; bases unmatched to any gene: 8. The DNA of the CDR3 is TGTGCCAGCAGCTCCTATAGCGGGAGCCCCTCCTACAATGAGCAGTTCTTC. Amino acid sequence: CASSSYSGSPSYNEQFF.

The sample holds a few counts of this clonotype. CDR3 coding DNA: TGTGCCAGCAGCTTACGGGATACCTACGAGCAGTACTTC. Translated, it gives CASSLRDTYEQYF. This chain joins TRBV7-2 and TRBJ2-7, with a tentative D call TRBD2 (5 bases). CDR1 SGHTA and CDR2 FQGNSA come from the germline V gene. The germline V and J ends were trimmed by 2 bases and 2 bases, with 7 bases remaining between them. This CDR3 region has 13 residues.

This clonotype was observed many times. This chain links TRBV5-1 with TRBJ2-1; D perhaps matches TRBD2 (6 bases). Trimming took off 1 base at V and 7 bases at J, with 15 bases between the two ends. The germline gives CDR1 SGHRS, CDR2 YFSETQ. The length of the CDR3 is 15 residues. This CDR3 reads CASSLITSRANEQFF. CDR3 nucleotides: TGCGCCAGCAGCTTGATAACTAGCAGAGCGAATGAGCAGTTCTTC.

This clonotype appeared many times. J is TRBJ2-3 and V is TRBV11-2; possibly TRBD1 or TRBD2 for D (5 bases each). There are 15 residues in the CDR3. Germline V gene sequence: CDR1 SGHAT, CDR2 FQNNGV. V was pared by 2 bases and J by 4 bases, with 13 bases between. CDR3 coding DNA: TGTGCCAGCAGCTTATTTCCGGGACCCTCAGATACGCAGTATTTT. Encoded protein: CASSLFPGPSDTQYF.

The V gene is TRBV7-3, the J gene TRBJ2-3; unclear D gene. The CDR3 is made up of 13 amino acids. V was clipped by 3 bases and J by 5 bases, with 9 bases between them. Germline CDR1 and CDR2: SGHTA and FQGTGA. The DNA of the CDR3 is TGTGCCAGCAGCTTGGCTACTCGAGATACGCAGTATTTT. Amino acid sequence: CASSLATRDTQYF.

In its sample, this clonotype was seen many times. The V gene is TRBV9, the J gene TRBJ2-1; TRBD2 matches 10 bases. CDR3 length: 16 amino acids. J lost 3 bases, V lost 4 bases, and 7 bases had no gene match. The germline V gene has CDR1 SGDLS and CDR2 YYNGEE. In DNA, the CDR3 is TGTGCCAGCAGCCCAGGACTAGCGGTTTACTACAATGAGCAGTTCTTC. Its protein product is CASSPGLAVYYNEQFF.

V gene TRBV30 combines with J gene TRBJ2-7; 9 nucleotides match TRBD1. Trimming removed 8 bases from V and 2 bases from J; junction bases left unmatched: 4. From germline, CDR1 is GTSNPN and CDR2 SVGIG (reference sequence). This CDR3 contains 12 residues. The CDR3 spells CARGTGPYEQYF. As DNA, the CDR3 is TGTGCCCGAGGGACAGGGCCCTACGAGCAGTACTTC.

Concerning this clonotype itself: Germline and junction disagree at one end, which may indicate a read error. In DNA, the CDR3 is TGTGCCAGCAGTCAGGGGTCTGGGGGGTATGGCCACACCTTC. Residues: CASSQGSGGYGHTF. The rearrangement uses TRBV6-6 and TRBJ1-2; TRBD1 is a possible D gene (6 bases). The CDR3 runs to 14 residues. Germline V CDR1 and CDR2: MNHNY, SVGAGI (reference sequence).

Of note for this clonotype: A junction end diverges from the germline sequence, so it may reflect a read error. The J gene is TRBJ1-6, the V gene TRBV4-2, with a weak D call TRBD1 (6 bases). Germline V gene sequence: CDR1 LGHNA, CDR2 YNFKEQ. The CDR3 consists of 14 residues. The CDR3 here is CVSSQGGGATPLHF. The DNA of the CDR3 is TGTGTCAGCAGCCAAGGGGGAGGGGCTACCCCCCTCCACTTT.